This T cell receptor (beta chain) was obtained from a study of PD-1 blockade in classical Hodgkin lymphoma (TCRdb year 2020). Study-wide context: Nivolumab dosing was 3 mg/kg intravenously every 2 weeks, continuing until either disease progression or unacceptable toxicity. The study used CyTOF and TCR beta sequencing to define a peripheral blood immune signature of response to PD-1 blockade in classical Hodgkin lymphoma. Study-level results and caveats: Diversity was lower in patients who began nivolumab less than 1 year after ASCT, so these patients were left out of later analyses to avoid confounding by immune reconstitution. The study covered only a single clinical trial cohort, and the causes of the repertoire differences, possibly disease activity or prior therapy, were still not defined. CD4+ but not CD8+ TCR diversity rose significantly by C4D1 (p=0.0027 vs p=0.16), most apparent in complete responders (p=0.02). Among trial patients, those achieving complete response had baseline diversity similar to that of newly diagnosed patients, while diversity was significantly lower in partial responders and progressors. Baseline TCR diversity was reported to be lower in newly diagnosed patients than in healthy donors, and even lower in relapsed/refractory patients.

The sample's time point label is to be understood as: cycle 4 day 1 (C4D1), after 6 weeks of nivolumab. All trial patients had relapsed after autologous stem cell transplantation, with cohorts A, B and C differing in prior brentuximab vedotin exposure. The trial cohort included 45 to 65 patients with relapsed/refractory classical Hodgkin lymphoma, and each patient had a best overall response of complete response, partial response or progressive disease. Trial patients were treated with single-agent nivolumab in the multi-cohort phase II CheckMate 205 trial. An independent review committee assessed best overall response by applying the 2007 International Working Group response criteria. Trial PBMCs were collected immediately before nivolumab initiation (C1D1) and during therapy at cycle 2 day 1 and cycle 4 day 1. Peripheral blood was collected in 8 mL Vacutainer Cell Preparation Tubes, from which PBMCs were isolated by centrifugation and then cryopreserved.

Including cysteine and phenylalanine, the CDR3 has 15 amino acids. The sequence is cut down to CDR3 DNA, 45 bases in frame from base 1. V and J lose 5 bases and 4 bases, and a span of 17 bases separates them. The germline V gene (reference sequence) supplies CDR1 SEHNR and CDR2 FQNEAQ. The Qiagen DNeasy kit was used to extract genomic DNA from unsorted PBMCs and from the negatively selected CD4+ and CD8+ fractions. TCR beta CDR3 regions were subjected to amplification by immunoSEQ multiplex PCR with primers that anneal to V and J segments. Amplification bias was minimized using a synthetic immune receptor repertoire, and residual bias was removed computationally after sequencing. In the paper's pipeline: Custom Python scripts were used to quantify repertoire diversity as the Shannon entropy index. The unsorted, CD4+ and CD8+ repertoires were each analyzed separately, with the exception of combined analyses, where CD4+ and CD8+ sequences were merged in silico. Clonal expansion was defined as a frequency increase of at least 2-fold after treatment compared with C1D1, and clones undetected at baseline were assigned a pseudocount of 0.5. Clones with 0 or 1 copy at C1D1 were classified as singleton clones, and clones with 2 or more copies were classified as non-singleton clones. Clones expanded in unsorted samples were annotated as CD4+, CD8+ or unknown by matching protein sequences in sorted samples from the same patient. Wilcoxon tests on paired samples were used to test diversity changes from C1D1 to C4D1. TCRdb mirrors the immuneACCESS table, restricted to in-frame sequences. Some clones are absent from its copies; in checked studies, under half trace to an unresolved V gene, and the reason for the others is unknown. V, J and clone size derive from that table, while D and trimming were established from the DNA sequence. Counted in this sample were nearly 50,000 clones; about 80% of them appeared once. The top ten hold about 12% of the sample.

A note on this clone: Its antigen remains undetermined. There are no base qualities to consult, and no much larger clone falls within one base.

This TCR was sampled from a human donor with classical Hodgkin lymphoma. Here the chain combines TRBV7-9 and TRBJ1-1, with TRBD1 perhaps the D gene, on 5 matching bases. The sequenced sample was peripheral blood mononuclear cells (PBMCs), obtained before the fourth cycle of nivolumab. The CDR3 reads as follows: CASSPDGGVSTEAFF. The nucleotide sequence is TGTGCCAGCAGCCCTGATGGGGGGGTGTCCACTGAAGCTTTCTTT.